This T cell receptor (beta chain) was captured by sequencing in a study of long-term antiretroviral therapy in people with HIV. Version v3.0 of the immunoSEQ assay was performed at survey level. The method was immunoSEQ multiplex PCR; TCRdb's version includes in-frame clones alone and lacks a portion of them. The sample contains 33,000 or so clones, around 97% of which appear only once. Specimens retained about 0.95-11 million cryopreserved PBMC preceding DNA extraction. Remarks on this clone: What it binds is unknown.

CDR1 is SGHRS and CDR2 is YFSETQ in the germline V gene. The trim removed 0 bases at V and 2 bases at J, leaving 5 bases unmatched. The CDR3 is made up of 16 amino acids. Findings and limits, study-wide: Dominance of pre-ART expanded clones persisted, fluctuating and often declining after ART. The range of CDR3 lengths in HIV repertoires proved narrower than that found in controls.

The input for sequencing was unsorted PBMCs, taken 7.6 years after starting antiretroviral therapy. The source of this sequence is a man aged 25 to 40 with HIV. The V and J genes are TRBV5-1 and TRBJ1-3; 7 nucleotides match TRBD1. CDR3 sequence: CASSLGLGTAGNTIYF. Written as DNA, the CDR3 is TGCGCCAGCAGCTTGGGCCTCGGGACAGCTGGAAACACCATATATTTT. The full variable domain, completed using reference TRBV5-1 and TRBJ1-3, is KAGVTQTPRYLIKTRGQQVTLSCSPISGHRSVSWYQQTPGQGLQFLFEYFSETQRNKGNFPGRFSGRQFSNSRSEMNVSTLELGDSALYLCASSLGLGTAGNTIYFGEGSWLTVV.